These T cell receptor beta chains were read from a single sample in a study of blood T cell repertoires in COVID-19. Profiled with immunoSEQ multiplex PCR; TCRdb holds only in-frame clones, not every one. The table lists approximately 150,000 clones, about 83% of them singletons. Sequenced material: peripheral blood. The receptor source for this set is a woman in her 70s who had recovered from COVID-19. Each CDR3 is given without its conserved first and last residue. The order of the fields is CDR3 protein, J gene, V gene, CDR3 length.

cdr3_aa: ASSLRGPSPLH
j_call: TRBJ1-6
v_call: TRBV13
cdr3_length: 11

cdr3_aa: ASTSLRSGGGEKLF
j_call: TRBJ1-4
v_call: TRBV4-1
cdr3_length: 14

cdr3_aa: ASSIDGTSGNTIY
j_call: TRBJ1-3
v_call: TRBV19
cdr3_length: 13

cdr3_aa: ATSRDFIGGAF
j_call: TRBJ1-1
v_call: TRBV15
cdr3_length: 11

cdr3_aa: ASSLGGTQY
j_call: TRBJ2-5
v_call: TRBV27
cdr3_length: 9

cdr3_aa: ASARFDEQF
j_call: TRBJ2-1
v_call: TRBV19
cdr3_length: 9

cdr3_aa: ASSSRGGDRVGSDTQY
j_call: TRBJ2-3
v_call: TRBV11-3
cdr3_length: 16

cdr3_aa: ASSLEGDLETQY
j_call: TRBJ2-5
v_call: TRBV5-1
cdr3_length: 12

cdr3_aa: ASSFGLAGALMGGELF
j_call: TRBJ2-2
v_call: TRBV27
cdr3_length: 16

cdr3_aa: ASSQAGTGATGELF
j_call: TRBJ2-2
v_call: TRBV3-1/TRBV3-2
cdr3_length: 14

cdr3_aa: SVEDASGSGTDTQY
j_call: TRBJ2-3
v_call: TRBV29-1
cdr3_length: 14

cdr3_aa: ASSPPGSGRASYNEQF
j_call: TRBJ2-1
v_call: TRBV18
cdr3_length: 16

cdr3_aa: ASSFGGQLELF
j_call: TRBJ2-2
v_call: TRBV28
cdr3_length: 11

cdr3_aa: ASSIDWHGRTGDTQY
j_call: TRBJ2-3
v_call: TRBV19
cdr3_length: 15

cdr3_aa: ASSLSASDTGELF
j_call: TRBJ2-2
v_call: TRBV27
cdr3_length: 13

cdr3_aa: ASTRAGGRIYGYT
j_call: TRBJ1-2
v_call: TRBV19
cdr3_length: 13

cdr3_aa: ASSLRRGEQY
j_call: TRBJ2-7
v_call: TRBV28
cdr3_length: 10

cdr3_aa: ASSFRTGGDEQY
j_call: TRBJ2-7
v_call: TRBV7-9
cdr3_length: 12